A single sample is the source of the 4 T cell receptor beta chains below, sequenced in a study of T cell responses to AZD1222 COVID-19 vaccine. TCRdb's copy holds only in-frame clones and misses some; the assay was immunoSEQ multiplex PCR. This repertoire shows approximately 150,000 clones, approximately 90% found once; its top ten account for over 1.5%. Sequences were derived from peripheral blood, sampled on day 0 of AZD1222 vaccination. The receptors come from an adult in good health.

CDR3 sequence (DNA): TGTGCCAGCAGCCCGACTAGCGGGGGGATCAACACCGGGGAGCTGTTTTTT. It encodes CASSPTSGGINTGELFF. The chain recombines TRBV9 with TRBJ2-2, with 13 bases matching TRBD2. V gave up 4 bases and J gave up 2 bases; unmatched junction bases: 5. Germline assignment: CDR1 SGDLS and CDR2 YYNGEE. This CDR3 has 17 residues.

The rearrangement uses TRBV5-4 and TRBJ2-5, with 7 positions matching TRBD2. Trimming removed 5 bases from V and 2 bases from J; junction bases left unmatched: 9. The CDR3 runs to 15 residues. Germline V lookup: CDR1 SGHNT, CDR2 YYREEE (reference sequence). The CDR3 coding sequence is TGTGCCAGCAGGGGGAGGGGACTGGTACAAGAGACCCAGTACTTC. Translation: CASRGRGLVQETQYF.

This clone is a singleton in its sample. The V call is TRBV28, the J call TRBJ2-3; TRBD2 matches 8 bases. The germline V gene encodes CDR1 MDHEN and CDR2 SYDVKM. The CDR3 consists of 17 residues. V was clipped by 7 bases and J by 1 base; unmatched bases: 13. CDR3 DNA: TGTGCCAGCACCGCGGGAGGACTCATAAGGGGCACAGATACGCAGTATTTT. This sequence encodes CASTAGGLIRGTDTQYF.

The chain carries TRBV7-2 and TRBJ1-2; D is uncertain. Per the germline V gene, CDR1 is SGHTA and CDR2 is FQGNSA. The CDR3 loop spans 11 amino acids. V lost 5 bases, J lost 10 bases, and 11 bases lay in between. The CDR3 is CASSPWAFYTF. The CDR3 DNA sequence: TGTGCCAGCAGCCCGTGGGCTTTCTACACCTTC.